These T cell receptor beta chains were read from a single sample in a study of blood T cells in healthy people across ages. TCRdb reprocessed the 5' RACE reads with MiXCR, giving one entry per CDR3 protein. The sample lists 550,000 to 750,000 distinct CDR3 sequences, roughly 21% occurring once. The specimen was blood. The source is a man between 65 and 85 years old in good health. Both conserved end residues are part of each CDR3. A D gene is named only where the DNA matches it firmly. For some rows the clone size is stated as once, few or many, or as a class when expanded; others skip it.

TRBJ2-5,.,TRBV4-1,.,TGCGCCAGCAGCCCCCTAGTGGGGGAGACCCAGTACTTC,CASSPLVGETQYF
TRBJ2-1,.,TRBV20-1,.,TGCAGTGGTATATCGGGATCAAAGGTAGGGAATGAGCAGTTCTTC,CSGISGSKVGNEQFF
TRBJ2-7,.,TRBV6-5,few,TGTGCCAGCAGTTACCCAGGAACCTACGAGCAGTACTTC,CASSYPGTYEQYF
TRBJ2-1,TRBD2,TRBV29-1,.,TGCAGCGGACTAGCGGGAGGAAATGAGCAGTTCTTC,CSGLAGGNEQFF
TRBJ1-1,TRBD1,TRBV5-6,many,TGTGCCAGCAGCAGGGACAGGGGTACTGAAGCTTTCTTT,CASSRDRGTEAFF
TRBJ2-7,TRBD1,TRBV7-6,few,TGTGCCAGCAGCGGACAGGGGCGCGGGTACGAGCAGTACTTC,CASSGQGRGYEQYF
TRBJ2-7,.,TRBV6-6,few,TGTGCCAGCAGTTCCTCGGACGGAGCCTACGAGCAGTACTTC,CASSSSDGAYEQYF
TRBJ2-3,.,TRBV20-1,many,TGCAGTGCTAGACCCGGCACAGATACGCAGTATTTT,CSARPGTDTQYF
TRBJ1-4,TRBD1,TRBV5-1,few,TGCGCCAGCAGCTTAGCCGGGACAGGGACAGAAAAACTGTTTTTT,CASSLAGTGTEKLFF
TRBJ2-5,.,TRBV12-3/TRBV12-4,.,TGTGCCAGCAGGGTTTACGGGACGATTCAAGAGACCCAGTACTTC,CASRVYGTIQETQYF
TRBJ2-7,TRBD2,TRBV28,many,TGTGCCAGCAGTATCGGTCCCGGGAGGGCGGCTCACGAGCAGTACTTC,CASSIGPGRAAHEQYF
TRBJ1-3,.,TRBV7-2,.,TGTGCCAGCAGCTTAGTCGAACAGGGCTCTGGAAACACCATATATTTT,CASSLVEQGSGNTIYF
TRBJ2-7,.,TRBV3-1,.,TGTGCCAGCAGCCGTGGACCCCTCGAGCAGTACTTC,CASSRGPLEQYF
TRBJ1-4,.,TRBV4-3,.,TGCGCCGGCAGCCAAACAGGGAGTGGTGGTGAAAAACTGTTTTTT,CAGSQTGSGGEKLFF
TRBJ2-1,.,TRBV28,few,TGTGCCAGCAGTTTTCACCGAAGGGCTACCTACAATGAGCAGTTCTTC,CASSFHRRATYNEQFF
TRBJ2-2,.,TRBV20-1,.,TGCAGTGCTAGTCCCAAGAAGGTGTCCGGGGAGCTGTTTTTT,CSASPKKVSGELFF
TRBJ2-7,TRBD2,TRBV13,few,TGTGCCAGCAGCGTACTAGCGCGAGGGGCCCACGAGCAGTACTTC,CASSVLARGAHEQYF
TRBJ1-1,TRBD1,TRBV4-3,few,TGCGCCAGCAGCCAAGGCTGGGACAGGCCATACACTGAAGCTTTCTTT,CASSQGWDRPYTEAFF
TRBJ2-1,TRBD2,TRBV27,few,TGTGCCAGCAGCTCGCTAGCGGGAAGTCGGAATGAGCAGTTCTTC,CASSSLAGSRNEQFF
TRBJ2-4,.,TRBV7-8,few,TGTGCCAGCAGCTTCCCGCAAAACATTCAGTACTTC,CASSFPQNIQYF
TRBJ2-1,TRBD1,TRBV6-1,few,TGTGCCAGCAGTGAAGGGACAGGGGCCTACAATGAGCAGTTCTTC,CASSEGTGAYNEQFF
TRBJ2-1,TRBD2,TRBV5-1,.,TGCGCCAGCAGCTTGGACGGGAGGGGCTATGAGCAGTTCTTC,CASSLDGRGYEQFF
TRBJ2-6,.,TRBV20-1,few,TGCAGTGCTGTGGGACCGAACTCTGGGGCCAACGTCCTGACTTTC,CSAVGPNSGANVLTF
TRBJ2-5,.,TRBV6-5,.,TGTGCCAGCAGTTACTCGATTTCAGGGGTGATGGTGGAGACCCAGTACTTC,CASSYSISGVMVETQYF
TRBJ2-7,TRBD2,TRBV18,once,TGTGCCAGCTCACCACAGCTAGCGGGAGGGGATTACGAGCAGTACTTC,CASSPQLAGGDYEQYF
TRBJ1-5,.,TRBV6-5,few,TGTGCCAGCGGAACACGACAGCGCAATCAGCCCCAGCATTTT,CASGTRQRNQPQHF
TRBJ2-5,.,TRBV5-1,.,TGCGCCAGCAGCTTGGGGGATCGGGGGACCCAGTACTTC,CASSLGDRGTQYF
TRBJ2-3,.,TRBV12-3/TRBV12-4,.,.,CASSSSPWARGSTDMQYF
TRBJ2-2,.,TRBV20-1,few,TGCAGTGCTCCGGACAGAAAAGCCAACACCAGGGAGCTGTTTTTT,CSAPDRKANTRELFF
TRBJ1-5,.,TRBV6-6,few,TGTGCCAGCAGGGTCAGGGAGGGAAATCAGCCCCAGCATTTT,CASRVREGNQPQHF
TRBJ2-5,TRBD2,TRBV29-1,.,TGCAGCGTTGAAGAGCCCGGGACTAGGGGAGGGTTCTTC,CSVEEPGTRGGFF
TRBJ2-7,.,TRBV7-9,.,TGTGCCAGCAGTCCCCGAGACAGGTGGGAGCAGTACTTC,CASSPRDRWEQYF
TRBJ1-2,.,TRBV4-1,.,TGCGCCAGCGGCCCAGATGAAGGGGACGGCTATGGCTACACCTTC,CASGPDEGDGYGYTF